The clone carrying this T cell receptor (beta chain) was counted between two and nine times. Its specificity is unknown. CD4+ naive, central memory, regulatory and stem cell-like memory subsets were isolated by sorting on CD45RO/CCR7/CD25/CD127/CD95/CD27. The data were obtained in a study of beta chain features in type 1 diabetes. Across the whole study: Sorted cells numbering some 110 million were examined across all samples.

Trimming stripped 0 bases from V and 5 bases from J, with 3 bases between. This CDR3 region has 12 residues. CDR1 and CDR2 (germline): SGHDT, YYEEEE. The whole isolated RNA underwent reverse transcription, so sequencing captured expressed TCRB transcripts. This table comes from immunoSEQ multiplex PCR, and its TCRdb copy is limited to in-frame clones, with some not included. The repertoire consists of around 690,000 clones, with approximately 13% occurring once and the leading ten covering 0.09% to 0.15%. General observations from the study: In all four CD4+ subsets, TCRB CDR3 length was significantly, moderately reduced in type 1 diabetes. In type 1 diabetes patients, VDJ junctions had fewer insertions; deletions at these junctions were more frequent.

The chain carries TRBV5-6 and TRBJ1-3; no clear D. Sequencing was carried out using naive CD4+ T cells from blood. This receptor was identified in a man aged 25-45 years with type 1 diabetes. The CDR3 nucleotides read TGTGCCAGCAGCTTGGAGCGAAACACCATATATTTT. Translation gives CASSLERNTIYF.